This paragraph covers one T cell receptor beta chain sequence. Its target antigen remains unknown. Within one base of it there is no much larger clone, and no base qualities were kept. Genomic DNA underwent TCRB CDR3 sequencing using the immunoSEQ assay. The authors' pipeline ran thus. Only a few patient CD8+ clones larger than 1% matched published virus-specific TCRB sequences when compared against them. Analyses were restricted to productive TCRB rearrangements. Defining a clone by its unique TCRB CDR3 sequence, the study calculated clonality as a productive clonality index derived from Shannon entropy. The template counts of each clone relative to the total templates per sample were used to calculate repertoire overlap between two samples. Flow cytometry-measured V-gene usage correlated with V-gene usage from TCRB sequencing, with a Spearman r of 0.61. TCRdb stores this immuneACCESS table with in-frame sequences only. Part of the clones is absent; in the studies checked, under half of the shortfall reflects unresolved V genes, and no reason is known for the rest. From that table come the V and J calls and clone size; the DNA was used to work out D and trimming. For this sample the table gives about 30,000 clones, of which around four fifths were detected only once. The ten largest clones capture 7.5% to 10% of the sample.

CD4+ and CD8+ cells were isolated by positive magnetic bead selection on an AutoMACS, and purity was checked by flow cytometry. Initial screening for clonal expansions relied on flow cytometry with a TCR V beta antibody panel, after which sorted CD8+ fractions underwent TCRB deep sequencing for characterization. Peripheral blood mononuclear cells were obtained using density gradient separation with Ficoll-Paque PLUS. Using Nucleospin Tissue or Tissue XS kits, DNA was extracted from CD4-enriched, CD8-enriched or PBMC samples, with quantification by a Qubit 2.0 fluorometer. Between the V and J ends, shortened by 0 bases and 3 bases respectively, the junction contains 16 bases. Sequences SGDLS (CDR1) and YYNGEE (CDR2) are obtained from the germline V gene. The CDR3 runs 17 residues from the cysteine to the phenylalanine. Of the read, only the CDR3 DNA is kept; its 51 bases are in frame from base 1.

This entry comes from a study of somatic mutations in cytotoxic T cells in rheumatoid arthritis (dated by TCRdb to about 2017). Describing the broader study: Peripheral blood (roughly 33 ml EDTA) was collected from patients immediately after diagnosis and before any treatment began. Sorted V beta1+ cells also underwent TCRB sequencing, and some V beta antibody-stained T-cell populations were flow-sorted at nearly 100% purity on a FACSAria II or Sony SH800. To characterize clonality, the study used TCRB deep sequencing while asking whether somatic mutations are carried by expanded CD8+ T-cell clones in newly diagnosed, untreated rheumatoid arthritis. For approximately 63 rheumatoid arthritis patients and fewer than 25 healthy controls, TCRB deep sequencing was carried out. Patient and control groups had essentially identical median ages.

Overall study outcomes, separate from this receptor: The finding that TRBV07 was slightly underrepresented in patients was left unadjusted for multiple comparisons. In 8 of 65 patients the largest CD8+ clone exceeded 20% of CD8+ cells, and several identical CD8+ TCRB sequences were shared between blood and synovial fluid. The antigen targets of the expanded CD8+ clones were unknown, and absence from virus-specific databases did not rule out viral specificity. Rheumatoid arthritis patients and age-matched healthy controls did not significantly differ in CD8+ T-cell clonality. CD8+ clonality increased with age in patients (Spearman r of about 0.5) but not in healthy controls.

Source material: CD8+ T cells sorted from blood. Recombination linked TRBV9 to TRBJ2-1, with TRBD2 tentatively as D gene (5 bases match). This receptor was obtained from an adult with rheumatoid arthritis. The CDR3 protein: CASSVARGPLSYNEQFF. Here is the DNA: TGTGCCAGCAGCGTAGCGAGAGGGCCTCTAAGCTACAATGAGCAGTTCTTC. Extended through the reference TRBV9 and TRBJ2-1 proteins, this CDR3 yields the full variable domain: DSGVTQTPKHLITATGQRVTLRCSPRSGDLSVYWYQQSLDQGLQFLIQYYNGEERAKGNILERFSAQQFPDLHSELNLSSLELGDSALYFCASSVARGPLSYNEQFFGPGTRLTVL.